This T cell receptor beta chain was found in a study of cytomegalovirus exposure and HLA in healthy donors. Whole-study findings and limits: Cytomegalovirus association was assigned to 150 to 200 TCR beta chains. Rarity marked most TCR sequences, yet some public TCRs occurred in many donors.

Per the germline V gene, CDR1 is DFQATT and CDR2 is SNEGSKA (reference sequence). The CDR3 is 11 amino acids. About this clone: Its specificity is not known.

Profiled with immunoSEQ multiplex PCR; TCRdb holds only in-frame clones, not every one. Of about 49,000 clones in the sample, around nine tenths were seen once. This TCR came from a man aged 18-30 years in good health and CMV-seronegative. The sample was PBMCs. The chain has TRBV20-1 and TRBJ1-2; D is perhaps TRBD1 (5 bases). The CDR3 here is CANLQGSGYTF. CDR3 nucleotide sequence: TGCGCCAACCTTCAGGGTTCTGGCTACACCTTC.